The clone carrying this T cell receptor beta chain was observed once. This sample is part of a study of T cells in Graves' hyperthyroidism and ophthalmopathy. The CDR3 consists of 15 residues. V trimming: 5 bases; J trimming: 6 bases; junction bases outside the gene matches: 13. TCR beta CDR3 sequences were amplified from RNA transcripts. Researchers ran a first-round RT-PCR on the TCR CDR3 using the HTBI primer set. One entry per CDR3 protein results from TCRdb running MiXCR on the multiplex PCR reads. The table has approximately 600,000 distinct CDR3 sequences, roughly 14% seen once; the top ten hold around 4%.

Sequenced sample: blood. This receptor was taken from a woman aged 40 to 50 with Graves' ophthalmopathy. The chain couples TRBV12-3 or TRBV12-4 to TRBJ2-7; 7 nucleotides align to TRBD2. The CDR3 is CASSPSSGALGEQYF. For the CDR3, the DNA is TGTGCCAGCAGTCCTTCTAGCGGAGCCCTTGGCGAGCAGTACTTC.